What follows are 22 T cell receptor beta chains derived from one specimen sequenced in a study of beta chain features in type 1 diabetes. What was sequenced were expressed TCRB transcripts, since all of the isolated RNA had been reverse transcribed. TCRdb keeps only in-frame clones here, not all; method: immunoSEQ multiplex PCR. The sample has around 430,000 clones; 30% are singletons. Sequencing used naive CD4+ T cells from blood. The receptors were sampled from a man younger than 35 in good health.

This clone was found a few times. The gene calls are TRBV2 and TRBJ2-2; 7 positions match TRBD1. The germline gives CDR1 SNHLY, CDR2 FYNNEI. Unmatched junction bases numbered 7, after V lost 7 bases and J lost 5 bases. The CDR3 covers 14 residues. The CDR3 DNA reads TGTGCCAGCACGGGACAGATACTTACCGGGGAGCTGTTTTTT. It encodes CASTGQILTGELFF.

The CDR3 sequence is CASSYSGSSVYGYTF. As DNA, the CDR3 is TGTGCCAGCAGTTACTCGGGCAGCTCCGTCTATGGCTACACCTTC. The rearrangement joins TRBV6-5 to TRBJ1-2; D is uncertain. Trimming removed 0 bases from V and 4 bases from J, with 12 bases in between. This CDR3 has 15 residues. Germline V gene data show CDR1 as MNHEY and CDR2 as SVGAGI.

This clone appeared a few times. The chain has TRBV18 and TRBJ1-2; D remains unclear. V was cut by 2 bases and J by 5 bases, with 9 bases left in between. The CDR3 totals 13 residues. Germline assignment: CDR1 KGHSH and CDR2 LQKENI. The CDR3: CASSPTEAYGYTF. The CDR3 DNA is TGTGCCAGCTCACCAACAGAAGCTTATGGCTACACCTTC. The full variable domain, rest sourced from reference TRBV18 and TRBJ1-2, is NAGVMQNPRHLVRRRGQEARLRCSPMKGHSHVYWYRQLPEEGLKFMVYLQKENIIDESGMPKERFSAEFPKEGPSILRIQQVVRGDSAAYFCASSPTEAYGYTFGSGTRLTVV.

The gene calls are TRBV18 and TRBJ2-5; D unclear. Looked up from germline, CDR1 is KGHSH and CDR2 is LQKENI. The CDR3 has 15 residues. Trimming cost V 4 bases and J 1 base, with 13 bases left between them. The CDR3 spells CASSLNYRVQETQYF. The CDR3 region has the DNA TGTGCCAGCTCACTTAATTACAGAGTCCAAGAGACCCAGTACTTC.

The chain has TRBV28 and TRBJ1-1; D is possibly TRBD1 (6 bases). Germline V gives CDR1 MDHEN, CDR2 SYDVKM. The V gene lost 6 bases and the J gene lost 7 bases, with 15 bases spanning the gap. This CDR3 has 13 amino acids. The CDR3 DNA reads as TGTGCCAGCAGGCCGAGGGGGTATGGTGAAGCTTTCTTT. This codes for CASRPRGYGEAFF.

This clone was picked up a small number of times. The genes are TRBV29-1 and TRBJ1-5; TRBD1 might be the D (5 bases). In germline, CDR1 is SQVTM, CDR2 ANQGSEA. This CDR3 region has 14 residues. Trimming pared 0 bases from V and 5 bases from J, leaving 11 bases between. This chain's CDR3 is CSVEEQVGDQPQHF. The CDR3 nucleotides are TGCAGCGTTGAAGAACAGGTGGGGGATCAGCCCCAGCATTTT. Supplemented by reference TRBV29-1 and TRBJ1-5, the full variable domain reads SAVISQKPSRDICQRGTSLTIQCQVDSQVTMMFWYRQQPGQSLTLIATANQGSEATYESGFVIDKFPISRPNLTFSTLTVSNMSPEDSSIYLCSVEEQVGDQPQHFGDGTRLSIL.

V usage is TRBV5-1 and J usage is TRBJ2-1; D not certain. Between the trimmed V and J ends, which lost 4 bases and 6 bases, there was a span of 14 bases. Germline lookup yields CDR1 SGHRS and CDR2 YFSETQ. This CDR3 has 14 residues. The CDR3 region has the DNA TGCGCCAGCAGCGCCCTTGGTAGGTTCAATGAGCAGTTCTTC. Translating it yields CASSALGRFNEQFF.

The rearrangement uses TRBV11-2 and TRBJ2-7; D gene ambiguous. Between the trimmed V and J ends, which lost 3 bases and 0 bases, there was a span of 9 bases. The CDR3 runs to 14 residues. Germline V CDR1 and CDR2: SGHAT, FQNNGV. The CDR3 DNA reads TGTGCCAGCAGCTTTCAGTTGAGCTCCTACGAGCAGTACTTC. Protein sequence: CASSFQLSSYEQYF. Full variable domain (remainder filled in from reference TRBV11-2 and TRBJ2-7): EAGVAQSPRYKIIEKRQSVAFWCNPISGHATLYWYQQILGQGPKLLIQFQNNGVVDDSQLPKDRFSAERLKGVDSTLKIQPAKLEDSAVYLCASSFQLSSYEQYFGPGTRLTVT.

This clone was found a few times. The V call is TRBV6-6, the J call TRBJ2-5; D is perhaps TRBD1 or TRBD2 (5 bases each). Germline assignment: CDR1 MNHNY and CDR2 SVGAGI (reference sequence). V was clipped by 6 bases and J by 1 base, with 12 bases between them. The CDR3 runs 14 residues. The CDR3 coding sequence is TGTGCCAGCAGCTACCGGGACCGCCAAGAGACCCAGTACTTC. Protein product: CASSYRDRQETQYF.

This clone showed up just a few times. This CDR3 is also generated by other DNA sequences in the sample. The chain is built from TRBV5-1 and TRBJ2-3; D remains ambiguous. The ends were cut back, 1 base at V and 0 bases at J, with 6 bases in the middle. Germline values: CDR1 SGHRS, CDR2 YFSETQ. There are 14 residues in the CDR3. The CDR3 loop is CASSLLGSTDTQYF. The CDR3 DNA reads as TGCGCCAGCAGCTTGTTAGGCAGCACAGATACGCAGTATTTT.

The V gene is TRBV11-2, the J gene TRBJ2-1; 12 bases line up with TRBD2. This CDR3 has 16 residues. Germline V gives CDR1 SGHAT, CDR2 FQNNGV. V was pared by 6 bases and J by 7 bases, with 10 bases of the junction left unmatched. The CDR3 DNA reads TGTGCCAGCAGGCCGCTAGCGGGAGGGCTGAAAAATGAGCAGTTCTTC. Its translation is CASRPLAGGLKNEQFF.

This clone was seen a handful of times. V and J are TRBV14 and TRBJ2-5; TRBD1 matches at 7 bases. This CDR3 is built from 14 residues. The germline V gene encodes CDR1 SGHDN and CDR2 FVKESK. The junction had 3 bases not matched to a gene; V was cut back by 1 base and J by 4 bases. CDR3 region: CASSQASGGETQYF. CDR3 coding DNA: TGTGCCAGCAGCCAAGCGTCAGGGGGAGAGACCCAGTACTTC.

V gene TRBV25-1 combines with J gene TRBJ2-7, with 8 bases matching TRBD1. Germline assignment: CDR1 MGHDK and CDR2 SYGVNS. This CDR3 has 15 amino acids. Germline trimming cut 5 bases from V and 6 bases from J; bases unmatched to any gene: 12. This CDR3 reads CASSPLVGQGSEQYF. CDR3 DNA sequence: TGTGCCAGCAGTCCTCTTGTCGGACAGGGAAGCGAGCAGTACTTC.

The chain couples TRBV5-1 to TRBJ2-7, with 10 positions matching TRBD1. With 0 bases clipped from V and 5 bases from J, the junction kept 8 bases outside the gene matches. The CDR3 contains 16 residues. Germline CDR1 is SGHRS and CDR2 is YFSETQ. In DNA form, the CDR3 reads TGCGCCAGCAGCTTGGTTCTTGGGACAGGGGCTGACGAGCAGTACTTC. Protein: CASSLVLGTGADEQYF. Full variable domain (outside the CDR3, taken from reference TRBV5-1 and TRBJ2-7): KAGVTQTPRYLIKTRGQQVTLSCSPISGHRSVSWYQQTPGQGLQFLFEYFSETQRNKGNFPGRFSGRQFSNSRSEMNVSTLELGDSALYLCASSLVLGTGADEQYFGPGTRLTVT.

This clone was detected a few times. This rearrangement joins TRBV30 to TRBJ2-1; 10 bases fit TRBD1. This CDR3 contains 15 residues. Germline CDR1 GTSNPN, CDR2 SVGIG (reference sequence). V shed 1 base, J shed 2 bases, and the junction held 2 bases outside the gene matches. CDR3 bases: TGTGCCTGGAGTGAGACAGGGGGCGCCTACAATGAGCAGTTCTTC. Protein: CAWSETGGAYNEQFF.

Points on this clone: Other DNA sequences from this sample encode an identical CDR3 as well. The rearrangement joins TRBV18 to TRBJ2-1, with D possibly TRBD2 on 6 matching bases. From germline, CDR1 is KGHSH and CDR2 LQKENI. Trimming stripped 3 bases from V and 0 bases from J, with 9 bases between. The CDR3 is 15 amino acids. The CDR3 loop reads CASSPAGSSYNEQFF. CDR3 sequence (DNA): TGTGCCAGCTCACCGGCGGGGAGCTCCTACAATGAGCAGTTCTTC.

This chain links TRBV5-1 with TRBJ2-7, with D hard to call. Looked up from germline, CDR1 is SGHRS and CDR2 is YFSETQ. With 0 bases removed from V and 3 bases from J, the gap between germline ends came to 7 bases. This CDR3 has 13 amino acids. CDR3: CASSLGPYYEQYF. CDR3 sequence (DNA): TGCGCCAGCAGCTTGGGCCCCTACTACGAGCAGTACTTC.

This clone appeared a few times. The rearrangement uses TRBV4-3 and TRBJ1-2; D gene uncertain. This CDR3 has 16 residues. The germline V and J ends were trimmed by 0 bases and 4 bases, with 15 bases remaining between them. In germline, CDR1 is LGHNA, CDR2 YSLEER. CDR3 amino acids: CASSQDTAFSGYGYTF. The DNA of the CDR3 is TGCGCCAGCAGCCAAGACACAGCCTTCTCGGGCTATGGCTACACCTTC.

The chain links TRBV6-6 to TRBJ2-1; 8 nucleotides agree with TRBD2. The CDR3 covers 13 residues. The V gene end was trimmed by 5 bases and the J gene end by 8 bases; junction bases not matched to a gene: 5. Germline loops: CDR1 MNHNY, CDR2 SVGAGI (reference sequence). This CDR3 is CASSPGGRYEQFF. In nucleotides, the CDR3 is TGTGCCAGCAGTCCCGGCGGGAGGTATGAGCAGTTCTTC.

V usage is TRBV30 and J usage is TRBJ2-1; TRBD2 agrees at 13 bases. V was clipped by 5 bases and J by 10 bases; unmatched bases: 11. CDR1 is GTSNPN, CDR2 SVGIG, per germline (reference sequence). The CDR3 is 15 amino acids. DNA of the CDR3: TGTGCCTGGGATAGAGGACTAGCGGGAGCGGGGGAGCAGTTCTTC. Residues: CAWDRGLAGAGEQFF. Combining the CDR3 with reference TRBV30 and TRBJ2-1 gives the whole variable domain SQTIHQWPATLVQPVGSPLSLECTVEGTSNPNLYWYRQAAGRGLQLLFYSVGIGQISSEVPQNLSASRPQDRQFILSSKKLLLSDSGFYLCAWDRGLAGAGEQFFGPGTRLTVL.

The V gene is TRBV7-2, the J gene TRBJ2-3; TRBD2 matches 8 bases. V shed 5 bases, J shed 4 bases, and the junction held 11 bases outside the gene matches. The CDR3 loop spans 16 amino acids. The germline CDR1 and CDR2 sequences are SGHTA and FQGNSA. This CDR3 is CASSLRTSLLADTQYF. Here the CDR3 DNA reads TGTGCCAGCAGCCTTCGGACTAGCTTGTTGGCAGATACGCAGTATTTT.

The rearrangement links TRBV11-3 to TRBJ2-1; a weak D match, TRBD2 (6 bases). This CDR3 region has 15 residues. The germline V gene has CDR1 SGHNT and CDR2 YENEEA. Trimming stripped 1 base from V and 2 bases from J, with 9 bases between. CDR3 protein: CASSLAGGTYNEQFF. The DNA of the CDR3 is TGTGCCAGCAGCTTAGCGGGCGGGACCTACAATGAGCAGTTCTTC.